Following are 7 T cell receptor beta chains from one sample sequenced in a study of blood T cell repertoires in COVID-19. The table came from immunoSEQ multiplex PCR; TCRdb's copy has only in-frame clones and leaves some out. The sample lists some 98,000 clones; around 83% were seen once. The sequenced material came from peripheral blood. These receptors were collected from a man aged 55 to 70 with acute or convalescent COVID-19.

This clone was found once. In DNA form, the CDR3 reads TGTGCTAGTCTGGACAGGGAGAGGGGGAGCTCCTACAATGAGCAGTTCTTC. It yields the protein CASLDRERGSSYNEQFF. The genes are TRBV12-5 and TRBJ2-1, with 8 bases that match TRBD1. The CDR3 spans 17 residues. Germline-derived CDR1 and CDR2 are LGHNT and FRNRAP. J gave up 0 bases and V 8 bases, and 12 bases lay outside the gene matches.

V is TRBV7-9 and J is TRBJ1-4; 7 bases are shared with TRBD1. Germline V gives CDR1 SEHNR, CDR2 FQNEAQ (reference sequence). CDR3 length: 15 residues. The trim removed 1 base at V and 3 bases at J, leaving 2 bases unmatched. This CDR3 reads CASSLDRGSNEKLFF. The CDR3 nucleotides are TGTGCCAGCAGCTTAGACAGGGGTTCTAATGAAAAACTGTTTTTT.

The rearrangement uses TRBV10-1 and TRBJ1-5, with D possibly matching TRBD1 (5 bases). CDR1 and CDR2 (germline): WNHNN, SYGVQD (reference sequence). The CDR3 consists of 14 residues. Trimming removed 6 bases at V and 8 bases at J, with 17 bases between. The chain's CDR3 is CASSGEGRREPQHF. The CDR3 nucleotides are TGCGCCAGCAGCGGGGAGGGGAGGCGGGAGCCCCAGCATTTT.

This clone was picked up one time. The V call is TRBV11-2, the J call TRBJ1-2, with 8 bases fitting TRBD1. The ends lost 4 bases at V and 4 bases at J; junction bases unmatched: 8. Germline CDR1 reads SGHAT; CDR2 reads FQNNGV. CDR3 length: 15 residues. The CDR3 loop reads CASSSRTGRGYGYTF. CDR3 nucleotides: TGTGCCAGCAGCTCACGGACAGGGCGGGGCTATGGCTACACCTTC.

The genes are TRBV5-5 and TRBJ1-2; the D gene is possibly TRBD1 (5 bases). This CDR3 region has 14 residues. The V gene lost 4 bases and the J gene lost 4 bases, with 14 bases spanning the gap. Germline CDR1 SGHKS, CDR2 YYEKEE (reference sequence). This chain's CDR3 is CASSRTRPSYGYTF. The CDR3 coding sequence is TGTGCCAGCAGCCGGACAAGACCTAGCTATGGCTACACCTTC.

The rearrangement uses TRBV19 and TRBJ1-5, with TRBD1 matching over 8 bases. Germline assignment: CDR1 LNHDA and CDR2 SQIVND (reference sequence). The J segment lost 0 bases and the V segment lost 6 bases, leaving 4 bases of the junction unmatched. The CDR3 runs to 15 residues. This CDR3 reads CASRDRAYSNQPQHF. DNA of the CDR3: TGTGCCAGTAGGGACAGGGCATATAGCAATCAGCCCCAGCATTTT.

The chain is built from TRBV29-1 and TRBJ1-1; possible D gene TRBD1, 5 bases. Germline CDR1 SQVTM, CDR2 ANQGSEA. V was pared by 5 bases and J by 3 bases, with 10 bases between. CDR3 size: 12 residues. The CDR3, as DNA: TGCAGCGTTCAGGGTATGTACACTGAAGCTTTCTTT. Amino acids: CSVQGMYTEAFF.